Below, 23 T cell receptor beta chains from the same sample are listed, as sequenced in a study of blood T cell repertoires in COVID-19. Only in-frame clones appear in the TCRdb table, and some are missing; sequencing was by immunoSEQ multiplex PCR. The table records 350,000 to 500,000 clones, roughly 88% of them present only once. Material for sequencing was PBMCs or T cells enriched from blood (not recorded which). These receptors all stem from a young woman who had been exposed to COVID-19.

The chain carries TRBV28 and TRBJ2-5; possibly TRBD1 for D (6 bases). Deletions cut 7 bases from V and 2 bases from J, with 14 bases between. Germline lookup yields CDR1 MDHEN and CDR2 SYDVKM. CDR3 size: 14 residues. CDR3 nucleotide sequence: TGTGCCAGCAAACCTTGGACAGAGCAAGAGACCCAGTACTTC. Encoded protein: CASKPWTEQETQYF.

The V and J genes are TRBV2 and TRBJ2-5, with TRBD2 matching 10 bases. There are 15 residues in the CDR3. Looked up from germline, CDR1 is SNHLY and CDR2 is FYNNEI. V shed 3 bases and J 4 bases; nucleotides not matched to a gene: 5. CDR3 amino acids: CASSDSGRNGETQYF. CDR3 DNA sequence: TGTGCCAGCAGTGATAGCGGGAGGAATGGAGAGACCCAGTACTTC.

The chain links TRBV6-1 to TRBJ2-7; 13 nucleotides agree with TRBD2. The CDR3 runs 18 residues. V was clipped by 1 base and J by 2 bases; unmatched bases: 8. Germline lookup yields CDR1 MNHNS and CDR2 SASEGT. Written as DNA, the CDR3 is TGTGCCAGCAGTGAAGTCTTACTAGCGGGAGGGCTCACCTACGAGCAGTACTTC. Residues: CASSEVLLAGGLTYEQYF.

The CDR3 region is CASSLSYPGELFF. The DNA of the CDR3 is TGTGCCAGCAGTCTCTCGTATCCTGGGGAGCTGTTTTTT. The chain has TRBV12-3 or TRBV12-4 and TRBJ2-2; D unresolved. Trimming removed 5 bases at V and 8 bases at J, with 12 bases between. The CDR3 has 13 residues.

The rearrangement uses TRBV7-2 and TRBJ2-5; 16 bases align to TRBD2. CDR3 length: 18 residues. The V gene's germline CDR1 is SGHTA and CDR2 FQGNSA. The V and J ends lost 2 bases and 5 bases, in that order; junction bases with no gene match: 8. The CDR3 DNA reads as TGTGCCAGCAGCTTACGAGGGACTAGCGGGGGGGCACGGGAGACCCAGTACTTC. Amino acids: CASSLRGTSGGARETQYF. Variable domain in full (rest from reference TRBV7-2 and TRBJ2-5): GAGVSQSPSNKVTEKGKDVELRCDPISGHTALYWYRQSLGQGLEFLIYFQGNSAPDKSGLPSDRFSAERTGGSVSTLTIQRTQQEDSAVYLCASSLRGTSGGARETQYFGPGTRLLVL.

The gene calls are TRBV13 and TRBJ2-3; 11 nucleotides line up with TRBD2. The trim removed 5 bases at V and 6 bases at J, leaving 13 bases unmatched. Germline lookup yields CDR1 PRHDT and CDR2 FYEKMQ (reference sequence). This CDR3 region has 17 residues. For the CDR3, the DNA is TGTGCCAGCAGCCCAAACCTTAGCGGGGGGGCAGGGGATACGCAGTATTTT. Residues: CASSPNLSGGAGDTQYF.

CDR3 loop: CASSRDSLQETQYF. The CDR3 nucleotides are TGTGCCAGCAGCAGGGACAGCTTACAAGAGACCCAGTACTTC. V and J are TRBV28 and TRBJ2-5, with 7 nucleotides matching TRBD1. CDR1 is MDHEN and CDR2 is SYDVKM in the germline V gene. V lost 6 bases, J lost 2 bases, and 6 bases stayed unmatched. The CDR3 is made up of 14 amino acids.

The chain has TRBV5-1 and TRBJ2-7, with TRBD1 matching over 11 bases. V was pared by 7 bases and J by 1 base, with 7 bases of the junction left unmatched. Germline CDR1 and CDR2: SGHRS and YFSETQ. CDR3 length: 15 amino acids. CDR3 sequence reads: CASRPGTGGSYEQYF. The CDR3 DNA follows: TGCGCCAGCCGCCCGGGGACAGGGGGTTCCTACGAGCAGTACTTC.

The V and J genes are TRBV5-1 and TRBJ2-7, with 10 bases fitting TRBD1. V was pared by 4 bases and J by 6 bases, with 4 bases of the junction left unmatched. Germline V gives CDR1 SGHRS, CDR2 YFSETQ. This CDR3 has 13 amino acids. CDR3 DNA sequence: TGCGCCAGCAGCGAGGGACAGGGGACCGAGCAGTACTTC. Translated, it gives CASSEGQGTEQYF.

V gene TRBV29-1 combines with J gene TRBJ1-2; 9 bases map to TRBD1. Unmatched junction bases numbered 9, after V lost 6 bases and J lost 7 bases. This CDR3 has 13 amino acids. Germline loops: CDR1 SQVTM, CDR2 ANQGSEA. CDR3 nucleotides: TGCAGCGTACAAACAGGGGGCGCAGGTGGCTACACCTTC. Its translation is CSVQTGGAGGYTF.

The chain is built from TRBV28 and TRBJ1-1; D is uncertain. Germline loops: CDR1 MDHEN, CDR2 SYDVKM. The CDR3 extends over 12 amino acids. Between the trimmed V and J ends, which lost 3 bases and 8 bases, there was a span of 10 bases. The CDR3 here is CASSFSVSEAFF. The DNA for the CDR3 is TGTGCCAGCAGTTTCTCAGTTTCGGAAGCTTTCTTT.

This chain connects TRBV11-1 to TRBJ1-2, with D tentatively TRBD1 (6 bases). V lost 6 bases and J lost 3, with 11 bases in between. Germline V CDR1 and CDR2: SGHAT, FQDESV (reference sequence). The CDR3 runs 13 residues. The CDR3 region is CASRGAGDYGYTF. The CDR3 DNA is TGTGCCAGCAGAGGTGCAGGGGACTATGGCTACACCTTC. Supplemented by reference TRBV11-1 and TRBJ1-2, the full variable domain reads EAEVAQSPRYKITEKSQAVAFWCDPISGHATLYWYRQILGQGPELLVQFQDESVVDDSQLPKDRFSAERLKGVDSTLKIQPAELGDSAMYLCASRGAGDYGYTFGSGTRLTVV.

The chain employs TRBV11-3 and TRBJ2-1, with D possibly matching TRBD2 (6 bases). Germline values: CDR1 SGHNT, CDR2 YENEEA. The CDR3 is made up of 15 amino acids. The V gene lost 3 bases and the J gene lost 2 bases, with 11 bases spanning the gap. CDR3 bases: TGTGCCAGCAGCTTCAGGGAGGTTGCCTACAATGAGCAGTTCTTC. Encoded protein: CASSFREVAYNEQFF.

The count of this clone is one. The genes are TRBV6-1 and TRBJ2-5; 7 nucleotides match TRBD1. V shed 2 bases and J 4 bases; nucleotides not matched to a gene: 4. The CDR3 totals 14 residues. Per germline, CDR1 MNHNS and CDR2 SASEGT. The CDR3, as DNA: TGTGCCAGCAGTGAACAGGGGGTTTCAGAGACCCAGTACTTC. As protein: CASSEQGVSETQYF.

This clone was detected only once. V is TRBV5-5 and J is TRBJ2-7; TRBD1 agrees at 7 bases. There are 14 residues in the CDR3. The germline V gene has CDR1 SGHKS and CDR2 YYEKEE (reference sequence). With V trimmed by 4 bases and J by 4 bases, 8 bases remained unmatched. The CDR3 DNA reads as TGTGCCAGCAGCCCTATGACAGGGCCTTACGAGCAGTACTTC. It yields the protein CASSPMTGPYEQYF.

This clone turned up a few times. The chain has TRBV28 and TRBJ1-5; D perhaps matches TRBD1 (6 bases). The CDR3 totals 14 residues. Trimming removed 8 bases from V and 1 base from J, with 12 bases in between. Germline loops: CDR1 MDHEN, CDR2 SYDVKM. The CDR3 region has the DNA TGTGCCAGCTTACATACAGGGAGCAATCAGCCCCAGCATTTT. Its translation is CASLHTGSNQPQHF.

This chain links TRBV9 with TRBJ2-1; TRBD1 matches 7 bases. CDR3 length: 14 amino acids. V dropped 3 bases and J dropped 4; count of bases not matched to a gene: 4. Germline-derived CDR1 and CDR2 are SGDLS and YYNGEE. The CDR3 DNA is TGTGCCAGCAGCGCCTCGACAGGGTACAATGAGCAGTTCTTC. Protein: CASSASTGYNEQFF.

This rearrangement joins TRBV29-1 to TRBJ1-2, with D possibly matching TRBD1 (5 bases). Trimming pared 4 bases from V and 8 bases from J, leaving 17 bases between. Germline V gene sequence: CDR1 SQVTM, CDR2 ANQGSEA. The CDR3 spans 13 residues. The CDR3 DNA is TGCAGCGTTGCCAGCATGCAGGGTTGGGGCTACACCTTC. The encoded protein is CSVASMQGWGYTF.

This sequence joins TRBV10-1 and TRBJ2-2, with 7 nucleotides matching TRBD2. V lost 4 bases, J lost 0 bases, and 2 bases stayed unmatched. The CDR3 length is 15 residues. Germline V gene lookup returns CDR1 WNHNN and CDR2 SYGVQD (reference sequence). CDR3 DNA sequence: TGCGCCAGCAGTGTCGCGGGGGCGAACACCGGGGAGCTGTTTTTT. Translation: CASSVAGANTGELFF.

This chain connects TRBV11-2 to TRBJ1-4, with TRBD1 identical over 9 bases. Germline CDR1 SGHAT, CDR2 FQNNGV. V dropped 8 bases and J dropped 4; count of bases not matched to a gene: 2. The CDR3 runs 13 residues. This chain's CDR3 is CASGTGINEKLFF. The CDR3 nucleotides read TGTGCCAGCGGGACAGGGATTAATGAAAAACTGTTTTTT.

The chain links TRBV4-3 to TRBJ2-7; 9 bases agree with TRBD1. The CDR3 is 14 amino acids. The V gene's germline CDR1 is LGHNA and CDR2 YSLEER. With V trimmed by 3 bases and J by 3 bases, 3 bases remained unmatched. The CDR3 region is CASSQYRGHYEQYF. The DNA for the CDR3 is TGCGCCAGCAGCCAGTACAGGGGGCACTACGAGCAGTACTTC.

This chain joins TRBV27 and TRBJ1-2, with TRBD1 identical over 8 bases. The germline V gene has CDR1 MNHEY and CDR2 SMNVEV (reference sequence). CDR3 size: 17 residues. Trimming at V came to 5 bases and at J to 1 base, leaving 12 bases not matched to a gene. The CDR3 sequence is CASSPRLGTGYNYGYTF. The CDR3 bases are TGTGCCAGCAGTCCCCGCTTGGGGACAGGATATAACTATGGCTACACCTTC.

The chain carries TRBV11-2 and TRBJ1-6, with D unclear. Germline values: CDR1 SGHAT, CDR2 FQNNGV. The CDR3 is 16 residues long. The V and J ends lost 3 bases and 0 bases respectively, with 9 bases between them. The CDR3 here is CASSFRRSSYNSPLHF. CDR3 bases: TGTGCCAGCAGCTTCAGGAGGAGCTCCTATAATTCACCCCTCCACTTT.